This T cell receptor (beta chain) was recovered during a study of regulatory T cells in long-lasting Graves disease. Time point in this sample: newly diagnosed GD, antithyroid drugs for less than 3 months. PBMC-extracted RNA yielded the TCR library. Arm-PCR of CDR3 regions and iRepertoire HTBI primers were used to build TCR beta libraries. Using its own MiXCR run on the multiplex PCR reads, TCRdb lists one record per CDR3 protein. The data contain 350,000 to 500,000 distinct CDR3 sequences, 14% of them singletons. V shed 0 bases and J shed 8 bases, with 17 bases lying between them. Germline CDR1 and CDR2: SGHKS and YYEKEE (reference sequence). This CDR3 is built from 15 residues. A word on this clonotype: Its antigen is not identified.

Notes on the study in general: The study found TRBV28, TRBJ1-2 and TRBJ2-5 favored in persistent disease.

These data were also reused for a study on T cells in Graves' hyperthyroidism and ophthalmopathy.

This clonotype originated in a woman in her forties or fifties with Graves disease. The input for sequencing was peripheral blood mononuclear cells (PBMCs), taken at new diagnosis, from a patient treated with antithyroid drugs. This chain uses TRBV5-5 with TRBJ1-1; no reliable D call. This chain's CDR3 is CASSLVGREGAEAFF. The CDR3 nucleotides are TGTGCCAGCAGCTTGGTTGGGAGAGAGGGTGCAGAAGCTTTCTTT.